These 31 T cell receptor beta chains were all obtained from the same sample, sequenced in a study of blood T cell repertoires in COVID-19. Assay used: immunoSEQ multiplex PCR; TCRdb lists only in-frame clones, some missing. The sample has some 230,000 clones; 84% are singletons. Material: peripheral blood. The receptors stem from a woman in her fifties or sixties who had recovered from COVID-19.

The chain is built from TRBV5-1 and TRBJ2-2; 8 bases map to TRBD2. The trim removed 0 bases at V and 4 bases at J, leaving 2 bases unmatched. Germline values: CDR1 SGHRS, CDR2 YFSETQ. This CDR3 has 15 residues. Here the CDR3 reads CASSLVGGATGELFF. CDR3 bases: TGCGCCAGCAGCTTGGTCGGGGGGGCCACCGGGGAGCTGTTTTTT. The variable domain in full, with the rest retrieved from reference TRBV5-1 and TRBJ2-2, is KAGVTQTPRYLIKTRGQQVTLSCSPISGHRSVSWYQQTPGQGLQFLFEYFSETQRNKGNFPGRFSGRQFSNSRSEMNVSTLELGDSALYLCASSLVGGATGELFFGEGSRLTVL.

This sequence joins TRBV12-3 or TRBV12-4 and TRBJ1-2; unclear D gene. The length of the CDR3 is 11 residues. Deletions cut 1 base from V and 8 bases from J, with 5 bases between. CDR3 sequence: CASSLGEGYTF. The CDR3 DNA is TGTGCCAGCAGTTTAGGGGAGGGCTACACCTTC.

The CDR3 bases are TGTGCCAGCAGACTAATGGAAGGCACAGATACGCAGTATTTT. This codes for CASRLMEGTDTQYF. The chain is built from TRBV3-1 (or the pseudogene TRBV3-2) and TRBJ2-3; D call uncertain. CDR1 and CDR2 from the germline V gene are LGHDT and YNNKEL (reference sequence). V lost 6 bases, J lost 1 base, and 11 bases lay in between. The CDR3 is 14 amino acids.

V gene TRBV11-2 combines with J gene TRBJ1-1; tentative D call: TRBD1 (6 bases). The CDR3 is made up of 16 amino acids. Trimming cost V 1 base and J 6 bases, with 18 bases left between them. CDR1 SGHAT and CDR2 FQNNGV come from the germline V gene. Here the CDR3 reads CASSLAVQGRGAEAFF. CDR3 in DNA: TGTGCCAGCAGCTTAGCCGTGCAGGGGAGGGGCGCTGAAGCTTTCTTT.

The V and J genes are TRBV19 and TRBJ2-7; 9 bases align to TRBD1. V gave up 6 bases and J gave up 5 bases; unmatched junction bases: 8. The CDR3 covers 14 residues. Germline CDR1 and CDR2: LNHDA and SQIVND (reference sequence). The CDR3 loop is CASRRTGDAHEQYF. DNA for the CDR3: TGTGCCAGTAGAAGGACAGGGGACGCCCACGAGCAGTACTTC.

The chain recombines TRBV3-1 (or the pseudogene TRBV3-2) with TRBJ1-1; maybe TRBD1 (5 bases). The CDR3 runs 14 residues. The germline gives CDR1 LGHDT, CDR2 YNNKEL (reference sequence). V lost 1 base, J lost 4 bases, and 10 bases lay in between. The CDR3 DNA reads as TGTGCCAGCAGCCAAGCAGACAGCATCACTGAAGCTTTCTTT. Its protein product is CASSQADSITEAFF.

The CDR3 DNA sequence: TGTGCCAGCAGCTCCGGGTGGAACACTGAAGCTTTCTTT. Its translation is CASSSGWNTEAFF. The V gene is TRBV6-5, the J gene TRBJ1-1; no clear D gene. Trimming removed 6 bases at V and 1 base at J, with 9 bases between. Germline CDR1 and CDR2: MNHEY and SVGAGI. CDR3 size: 13 residues.

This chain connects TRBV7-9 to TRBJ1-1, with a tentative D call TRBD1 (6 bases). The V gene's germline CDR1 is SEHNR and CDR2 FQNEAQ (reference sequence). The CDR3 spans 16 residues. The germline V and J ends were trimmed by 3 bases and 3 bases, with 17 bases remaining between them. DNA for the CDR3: TGTGCCAGCAGCTTGTTCGGCAGGGGTTATGACACTGAAGCTTTCTTT. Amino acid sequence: CASSLFGRGYDTEAFF.

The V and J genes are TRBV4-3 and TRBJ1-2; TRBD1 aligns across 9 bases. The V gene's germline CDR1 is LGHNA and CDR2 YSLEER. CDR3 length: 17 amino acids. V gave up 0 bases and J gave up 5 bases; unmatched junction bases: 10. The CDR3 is CASSQDHRGRAYYGYTF. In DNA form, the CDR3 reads TGCGCCAGCAGCCAAGACCACAGGGGGCGGGCATATTATGGCTACACCTTC.

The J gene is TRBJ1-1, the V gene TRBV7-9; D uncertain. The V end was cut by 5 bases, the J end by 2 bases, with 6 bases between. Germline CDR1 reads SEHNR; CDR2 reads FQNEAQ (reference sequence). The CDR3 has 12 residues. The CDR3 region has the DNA TGTGCCAGCAGCCGAGCCAACACTGAAGCTTTCTTT. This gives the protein CASSRANTEAFF.

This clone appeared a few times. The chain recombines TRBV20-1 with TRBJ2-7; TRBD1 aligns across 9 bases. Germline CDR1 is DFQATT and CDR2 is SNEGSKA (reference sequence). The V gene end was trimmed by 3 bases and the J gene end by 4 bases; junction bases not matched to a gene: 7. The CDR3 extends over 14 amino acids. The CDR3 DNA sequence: TGCAGTGCTAGTCACAGGGGGCGAAGGTACGAGCAGTACTTC. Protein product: CSASHRGRRYEQYF.

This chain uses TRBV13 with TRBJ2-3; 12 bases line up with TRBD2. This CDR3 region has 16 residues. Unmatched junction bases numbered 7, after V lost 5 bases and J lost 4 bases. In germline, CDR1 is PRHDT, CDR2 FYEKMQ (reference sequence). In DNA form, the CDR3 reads TGTGCCAGCAGCCGTCCTAGCGGGGGGGCCGCAGATACGCAGTATTTT. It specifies CASSRPSGGAADTQYF.

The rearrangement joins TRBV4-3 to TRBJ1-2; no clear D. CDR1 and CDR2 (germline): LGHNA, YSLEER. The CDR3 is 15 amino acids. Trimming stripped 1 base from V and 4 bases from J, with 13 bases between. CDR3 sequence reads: CASSQARAGVYGYTF. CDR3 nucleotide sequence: TGCGCCAGCAGCCAAGCGAGGGCCGGCGTCTATGGCTACACCTTC.

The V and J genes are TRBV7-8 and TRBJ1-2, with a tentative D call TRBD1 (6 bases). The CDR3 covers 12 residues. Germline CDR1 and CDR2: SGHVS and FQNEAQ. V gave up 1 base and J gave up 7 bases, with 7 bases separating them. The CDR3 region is CASSLGGGGYTF. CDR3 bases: TGTGCCAGCAGCTTAGGAGGGGGTGGCTACACCTTC.

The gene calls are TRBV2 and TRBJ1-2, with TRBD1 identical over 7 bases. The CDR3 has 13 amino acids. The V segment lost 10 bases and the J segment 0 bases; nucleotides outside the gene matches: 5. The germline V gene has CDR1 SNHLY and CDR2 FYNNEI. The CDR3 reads CANRDSPNYGYTF. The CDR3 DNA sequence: TGTGCCAACAGGGACAGCCCTAACTATGGCTACACCTTC.

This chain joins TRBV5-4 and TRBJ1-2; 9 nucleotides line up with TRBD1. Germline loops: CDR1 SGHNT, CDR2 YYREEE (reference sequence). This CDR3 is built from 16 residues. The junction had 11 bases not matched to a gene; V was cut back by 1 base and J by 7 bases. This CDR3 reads CASSLPPGQGEGGYTF. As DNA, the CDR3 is TGTGCCAGCAGCTTGCCTCCGGGACAGGGAGAAGGTGGCTACACCTTC.

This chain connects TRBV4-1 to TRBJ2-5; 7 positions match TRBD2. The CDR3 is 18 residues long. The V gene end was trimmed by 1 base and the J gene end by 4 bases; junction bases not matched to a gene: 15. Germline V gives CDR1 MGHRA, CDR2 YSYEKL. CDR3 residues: CASSQGGGRVPGGETQYF. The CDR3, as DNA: TGCGCCAGCAGCCAAGGGGGCGGGCGGGTCCCGGGAGGAGAGACCCAGTACTTC.

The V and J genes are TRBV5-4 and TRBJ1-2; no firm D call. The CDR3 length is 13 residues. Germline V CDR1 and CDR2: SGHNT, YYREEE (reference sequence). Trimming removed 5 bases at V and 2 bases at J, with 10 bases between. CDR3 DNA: TGTGCCAGCAGGCCGAGTCGCAACTATGGCTACACCTTC. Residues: CASRPSRNYGYTF.

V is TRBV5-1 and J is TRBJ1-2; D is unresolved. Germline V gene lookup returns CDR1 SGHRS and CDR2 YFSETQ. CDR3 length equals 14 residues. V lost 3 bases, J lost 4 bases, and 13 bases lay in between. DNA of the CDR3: TGCGCCAGCAGCTCAGTTGACCCGGGCTATGGCTACACCTTC. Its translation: CASSSVDPGYGYTF.

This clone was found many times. For the CDR3, the DNA is TGTGCCAGTAGCGAAGGGACTAGCGGGGGGAACACCGGGGAGCTGTTTTTT. Translating it yields CASSEGTSGGNTGELFF. The chain links TRBV19 to TRBJ2-2; 14 bases map to TRBD2. V gave up 6 bases and J gave up 1 base; unmatched junction bases: 4. This CDR3 has 17 amino acids. Germline V gives CDR1 LNHDA, CDR2 SQIVND (reference sequence).

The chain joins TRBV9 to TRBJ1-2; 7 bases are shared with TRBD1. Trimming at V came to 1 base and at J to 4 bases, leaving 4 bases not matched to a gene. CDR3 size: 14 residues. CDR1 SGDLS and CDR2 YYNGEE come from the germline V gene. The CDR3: CASSVSGTAYGYTF. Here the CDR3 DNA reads TGTGCCAGCAGCGTATCCGGGACAGCCTATGGCTACACCTTC.

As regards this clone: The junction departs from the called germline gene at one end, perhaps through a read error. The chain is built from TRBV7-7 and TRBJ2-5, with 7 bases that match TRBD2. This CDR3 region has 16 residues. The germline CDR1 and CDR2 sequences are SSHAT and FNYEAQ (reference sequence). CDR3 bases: TGTGCTAGCAGCCCAAACGGGGGGAGTAAAGGCGAGACCCAGTACTTC. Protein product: CASSPNGGSKGETQYF. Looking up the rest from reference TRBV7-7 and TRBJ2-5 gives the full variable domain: GAGVSQSPRYKVTKRGQDVTLRCDPISSHATLYWYQQALGQGPEFLTYFNYEAQPDKSGLPSDRFSAERPEGSISTLTIQRTEQRDSAMYRCASSPNGGSKGETQYFGPGTRLLVL.

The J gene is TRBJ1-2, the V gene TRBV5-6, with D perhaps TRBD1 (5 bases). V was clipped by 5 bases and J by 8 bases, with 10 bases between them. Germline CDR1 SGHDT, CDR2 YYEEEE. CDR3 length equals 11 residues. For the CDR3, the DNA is TGTGCCAGCAGGGCAGGGCTGGGCTACACCTTC. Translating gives CASRAGLGYTF.

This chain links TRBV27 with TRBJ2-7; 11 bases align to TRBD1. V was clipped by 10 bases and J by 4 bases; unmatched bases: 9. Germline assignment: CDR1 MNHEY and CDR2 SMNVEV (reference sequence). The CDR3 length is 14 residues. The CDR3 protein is CATATGTGGYEQYF. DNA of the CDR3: TGTGCCACCGCAACCGGGACAGGGGGTTACGAGCAGTACTTC.

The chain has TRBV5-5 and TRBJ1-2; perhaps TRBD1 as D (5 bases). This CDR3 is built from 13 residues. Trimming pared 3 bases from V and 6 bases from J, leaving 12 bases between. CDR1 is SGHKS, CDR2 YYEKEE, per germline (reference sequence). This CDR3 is CASSWGYVDGYTF. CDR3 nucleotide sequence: TGTGCCAGCAGCTGGGGCTACGTGGATGGCTACACCTTC.

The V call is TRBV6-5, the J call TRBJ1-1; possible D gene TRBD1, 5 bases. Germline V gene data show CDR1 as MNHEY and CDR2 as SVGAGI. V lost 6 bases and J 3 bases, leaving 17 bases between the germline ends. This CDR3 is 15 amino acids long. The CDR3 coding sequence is TGTGCCAGCAGCCCAACGCAGGGTTACTACACTGAAGCTTTCTTT. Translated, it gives CASSPTQGYYTEAFF.

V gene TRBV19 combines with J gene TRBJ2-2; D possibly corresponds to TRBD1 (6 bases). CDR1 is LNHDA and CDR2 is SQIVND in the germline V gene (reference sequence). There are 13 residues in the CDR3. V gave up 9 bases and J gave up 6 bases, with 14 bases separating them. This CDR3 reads CASQMGAPGELFF. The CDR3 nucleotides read TGTGCCAGCCAAATGGGGGCTCCCGGGGAGCTGTTTTTT.

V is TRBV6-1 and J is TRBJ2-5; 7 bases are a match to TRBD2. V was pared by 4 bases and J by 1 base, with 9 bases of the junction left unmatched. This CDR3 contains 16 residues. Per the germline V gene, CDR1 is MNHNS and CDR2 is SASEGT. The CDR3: CASSAMAGDFQETQYF. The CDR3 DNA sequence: TGTGCCAGCAGTGCGATGGCGGGGGACTTCCAAGAGACCCAGTACTTC.

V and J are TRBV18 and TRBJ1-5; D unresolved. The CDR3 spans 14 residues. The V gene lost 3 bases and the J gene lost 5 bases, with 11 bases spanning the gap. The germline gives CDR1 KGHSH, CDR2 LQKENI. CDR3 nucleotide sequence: TGTGCCAGCTCACCCTATAAGGGAGATCAGCCCCAGCATTTT. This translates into CASSPYKGDQPQHF.

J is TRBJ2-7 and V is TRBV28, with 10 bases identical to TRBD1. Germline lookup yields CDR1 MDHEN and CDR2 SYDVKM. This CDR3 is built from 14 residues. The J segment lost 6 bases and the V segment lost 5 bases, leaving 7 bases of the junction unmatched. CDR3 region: CASSQGQGPGEQYF. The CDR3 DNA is TGTGCCAGCAGTCAGGGACAGGGGCCAGGCGAGCAGTACTTC. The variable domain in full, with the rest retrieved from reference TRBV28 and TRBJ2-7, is DVKVTQSSRYLVKRTGEKVFLECVQDMDHENMFWYRQDPGLGLRLIYFSYDVKMKEKGDIPEGYSVSREKKERFSLILESASTNQTSMYLCASSQGQGPGEQYFGPGTRLTVT.

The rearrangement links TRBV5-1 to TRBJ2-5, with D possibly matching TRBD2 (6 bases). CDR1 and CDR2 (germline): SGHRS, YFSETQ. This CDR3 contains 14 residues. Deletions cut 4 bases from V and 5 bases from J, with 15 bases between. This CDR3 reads CASSPGDLTETQYF. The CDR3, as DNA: TGCGCCAGCAGCCCGGGGGACTTAACGGAGACCCAGTACTTC.